Each of the 3 T cell receptor beta chains below was sequenced from the same sample in a study of blood T cell repertoires in COVID-19. TCRdb's table, derived via immunoSEQ multiplex PCR, lists solely in-frame clones and lacks some. This sample carries some 270,000 clones, 91% of them seen once, and the ten largest clones take about 3%. The material sequenced was PBMCs or T cells enriched from blood (not recorded which). These receptors were obtained from a middle-aged man who had been exposed to COVID-19.

The table lists this clone with a few counts. J is TRBJ1-3 and V is TRBV19, with 9 bases matching TRBD1. After removal of 10 bases from V and 4 bases from J, the junction contained 8 bases not matched to a gene. The CDR3 consists of 14 residues. Germline-derived CDR1 and CDR2 are LNHDA and SQIVND (reference sequence). This chain's CDR3 is CATKGQGEGNTIYF. CDR3 nucleotide sequence: TGTGCCACTAAGGGACAGGGCGAAGGAAACACCATATATTTT.

The gene calls are TRBV2 and TRBJ2-3; TRBD2 aligns across 10 bases. Germline assignment: CDR1 SNHLY and CDR2 FYNNEI. This CDR3 comprises 15 residues. V shed 6 bases, J shed 4 bases, and the junction held 7 bases outside the gene matches. The CDR3 spells CASRRLAGVPDTQYF. The CDR3 nucleotides read TGTGCCAGCAGACGTCTAGCGGGAGTCCCAGATACGCAGTATTTT. Based on the CDR3 plus reference TRBV2 and TRBJ2-3, the full variable domain is EPEVTQTPSHQVTQMGQEVILRCVPISNHLYFYWYRQILGQKVEFLVSFYNNEISEKSEIFDDQFSVERPDGSNFTLKIRSTKLEDSAMYFCASRRLAGVPDTQYFGPGTRLTVL.

This chain links TRBV11-2 with TRBJ2-5; the D gene is possibly TRBD2 (5 bases). Per the germline V gene, CDR1 is SGHAT and CDR2 is FQNNGV. The CDR3 consists of 19 residues. Trimming shortened V by 6 bases and J by 1 base, and 27 bases separated the two germline ends. CDR3 sequence reads: CASRNEGNVVDFIQETQYF. The CDR3 DNA is TGTGCCAGCAGAAACGAGGGCAATGTAGTAGACTTTATCCAAGAGACCCAGTACTTC.